Listed below are T cell receptor beta chains from one sample, sequenced in a study of blood T cell repertoires in COVID-19. Sequenced by immunoSEQ multiplex PCR; TCRdb stores in-frame clones only, minus some. The sample lists fewer than 300,000 clones, about 89% occurring once. The sample taken for sequencing was peripheral blood. The receptors were gathered from a man aged 40-49 years who had recovered from COVID-19. CDR3s include the opening cysteine and the closing phenylalanine or tryptophan. The order of the fields is clone size, D gene, V gene, CDR3 length, J gene, CDR3 DNA, CDR3 protein. A D gene is named only where the DNA matches it firmly. Clone size, where shown, is once, few, many, or a class for clones that have expanded.

clone_size: -; d_call: TRBD1; v_call: TRBV5-1; cdr3_length: 14; j_call: TRBJ2-2; cdr3_nt: TGCGCCAGCAGCTACGGACAGGGGACCGGGGAGCTGTTTTTT; cdr3_aa: CASSYGQGTGELFF
clone_size: -; d_call: -; v_call: TRBV12-3/TRBV12-4; cdr3_length: 12; j_call: TRBJ2-1; cdr3_nt: TGTGCCAGCAGTTTAGCGACTGGAGGACAGTTCTTC; cdr3_aa: CASSLATGGQFF
clone_size: -; d_call: TRBD2; v_call: TRBV9; cdr3_length: 17; j_call: TRBJ2-3; cdr3_nt: TGTGCCAGCAGCGTAGACCCTAGCGGGGGGGCCATGGATACGCAGTATTTT; cdr3_aa: CASSVDPSGGAMDTQYF
clone_size: -; d_call: -; v_call: TRBV19; cdr3_length: 14; j_call: TRBJ2-7; cdr3_nt: TGTGCCAGTAGTATAGACACGGTTGCCTACGAGCAGTACTTC; cdr3_aa: CASSIDTVAYEQYF
clone_size: -; d_call: TRBD1; v_call: TRBV9; cdr3_length: 15; j_call: TRBJ1-2; cdr3_nt: TGTGCCAGCAGCCCCCGGACAGGGTCGACCTATGGCTACACCTTC; cdr3_aa: CASSPRTGSTYGYTF
clone_size: -; d_call: TRBD1; v_call: TRBV27; cdr3_length: 15; j_call: TRBJ2-7; cdr3_nt: TGTGCCAGCAGTTTGGGGACAGGGGGGAACTACGAGCAGTACTTC; cdr3_aa: CASSLGTGGNYEQYF
clone_size: -; d_call: TRBD2; v_call: TRBV27; cdr3_length: 15; j_call: TRBJ2-1; cdr3_nt: TGTGCCAGCAGTCCCCGGACTAGCCCGACGAATGAGCAGTTCTTC; cdr3_aa: CASSPRTSPTNEQFF
clone_size: -; d_call: TRBD2; v_call: TRBV5-1; cdr3_length: 17; j_call: TRBJ2-7; cdr3_nt: TGCGCCAGCACCTATGAACCCCCGGGACTAGCGGGGGACGAGCAGTACTTC; cdr3_aa: CASTYEPPGLAGDEQYF
clone_size: -; d_call: -; v_call: TRBV11-3; cdr3_length: 13; j_call: TRBJ2-7; cdr3_nt: TGTGCCAGCAGCTTTACGCGGGGTGGCGAGCAGTACTTC; cdr3_aa: CASSFTRGGEQYF
clone_size: -; d_call: -; v_call: TRBV18; cdr3_length: 14; j_call: TRBJ1-4; cdr3_nt: TGTGCCAGCTCACCGGCGGGGCTTAATGAAAAACTGTTTTTT; cdr3_aa: CASSPAGLNEKLFF
clone_size: -; d_call: TRBD1; v_call: TRBV30; cdr3_length: 12; j_call: TRBJ1-1; cdr3_nt: TGTGCCTGGAGTTACGACAGGGCCGAAGCTTTCTTT; cdr3_aa: CAWSYDRAEAFF
clone_size: -; d_call: TRBD1; v_call: TRBV19; cdr3_length: 16; j_call: TRBJ2-7; cdr3_nt: TGTGCCAGTAGTATCCTCGCGACAGGGAACTCCTACGAGCAGTACTTC; cdr3_aa: CASSILATGNSYEQYF
clone_size: -; d_call: -; v_call: TRBV7-9; cdr3_length: 12; j_call: TRBJ2-5; cdr3_nt: TGTGCCAGCAGCCCCCCTCAGTTTGACCAGTACTTC; cdr3_aa: CASSPPQFDQYF
clone_size: once; d_call: TRBD1; v_call: TRBV7-2; cdr3_length: 17; j_call: TRBJ1-2; cdr3_nt: TGTGCCAGCAGCAATCCCGGACAGGTAGTCACCAGCTATGGCTACACCTTC; cdr3_aa: CASSNPGQVVTSYGYTF
clone_size: -; d_call: -; v_call: TRBV10-2; cdr3_length: 14; j_call: TRBJ2-7; cdr3_nt: TGCGCCAGCAGAACCGGGACATTCTCCTACGAGCAGTACTTC; cdr3_aa: CASRTGTFSYEQYF
clone_size: -; d_call: TRBD1; v_call: TRBV5-1; cdr3_length: 15; j_call: TRBJ1-6; cdr3_nt: TGCGCCAGCAGCTTGGGGACAGGGGGCGGTTCACCCCTCCACTTT; cdr3_aa: CASSLGTGGGSPLHF
clone_size: -; d_call: TRBD2; v_call: TRBV14; cdr3_length: 16; j_call: TRBJ2-1; cdr3_nt: TGTGCCAGCAGCCAAGATCGGAGCGGGAGCTACAATGAGCAGTTCTTC; cdr3_aa: CASSQDRSGSYNEQFF
clone_size: -; d_call: TRBD1; v_call: TRBV27; cdr3_length: 15; j_call: TRBJ2-7; cdr3_nt: TGTGCCAGCACTTCCGGGACAGGGGGATTCAACGAGCAGTACTTC; cdr3_aa: CASTSGTGGFNEQYF
clone_size: -; d_call: TRBD2; v_call: TRBV30; cdr3_length: 19; j_call: TRBJ2-2; cdr3_nt: TGTGCCTGGAAATACCGACTAGCGGGATTCACGTTGAACACCGGGGAGCTGTTTTTT; cdr3_aa: CAWKYRLAGFTLNTGELFF
clone_size: -; d_call: TRBD2; v_call: TRBV27; cdr3_length: 14; j_call: TRBJ2-7; cdr3_nt: TGTGCCAGCAATCTAGCGGGAGGGCCGGGCGAGCAGTACTTC; cdr3_aa: CASNLAGGPGEQYF
clone_size: -; d_call: TRBD1; v_call: TRBV18; cdr3_length: 17; j_call: TRBJ2-6; cdr3_nt: TGTGCCAGCTCACCGCGGACAGGGGGGTCTGGGGCCAACGTCCTGACTTTC; cdr3_aa: CASSPRTGGSGANVLTF
clone_size: -; d_call: TRBD1; v_call: TRBV7-9; cdr3_length: 14; j_call: TRBJ1-2; cdr3_nt: TGTGCCAGCAGCTACCCGGGACAGTCCGTTGGCTACACCTTC; cdr3_aa: CASSYPGQSVGYTF
clone_size: -; d_call: -; v_call: TRBV9; cdr3_length: 16; j_call: TRBJ1-1; cdr3_nt: TGTGCCAGCAGCTCGATCGGGGCAGGGGCCAACACTGAAGCTTTCTTT; cdr3_aa: CASSSIGAGANTEAFF
clone_size: -; d_call: TRBD1; v_call: TRBV7-2; cdr3_length: 14; j_call: TRBJ1-1; cdr3_nt: TGTGCCAGCAGCTTACGGACAGGGGGCAGAACAGCTTTCTTT; cdr3_aa: CASSLRTGGRTAFF
clone_size: -; d_call: TRBD2; v_call: TRBV28; cdr3_length: 16; j_call: TRBJ2-1; cdr3_nt: TGTGCCAGCAGTTTGGTAAGACTAGCGGGGGACAATGAGCAGTTCTTC; cdr3_aa: CASSLVRLAGDNEQFF
clone_size: -; d_call: TRBD1; v_call: TRBV6-5; cdr3_length: 14; j_call: TRBJ2-7; cdr3_nt: TGTGCCAGCAGCGGTGCAGGGGGAGCTTACGAGCAGTACTTC; cdr3_aa: CASSGAGGAYEQYF
clone_size: -; d_call: TRBD1; v_call: TRBV7-2; cdr3_length: 14; j_call: TRBJ1-2; cdr3_nt: TGTGCCAGCAGCTTAGGTCTCAGGGGGAATGGCTACACCTTC; cdr3_aa: CASSLGLRGNGYTF
clone_size: -; d_call: TRBD1; v_call: TRBV19; cdr3_length: 16; j_call: TRBJ2-1; cdr3_nt: TGTGCCAGTAGTCCTACAGGGGTTACGGGCTACAATGAGCAGTTCTTC; cdr3_aa: CASSPTGVTGYNEQFF
clone_size: once; d_call: -; v_call: TRBV19; cdr3_length: 16; j_call: TRBJ2-3; cdr3_nt: TGTGCCAGTAGTACAAGGACAGTACCAGGCACAGATACGCAGTATTTT; cdr3_aa: CASSTRTVPGTDTQYF
clone_size: -; d_call: TRBD1; v_call: TRBV19; cdr3_length: 14; j_call: TRBJ1-3; cdr3_nt: TGTGCCAGTTCGACAGGGATCTCTGGAAACACCATATATTTT; cdr3_aa: CASSTGISGNTIYF
clone_size: -; d_call: -; v_call: TRBV5-4; cdr3_length: 17; j_call: TRBJ2-3; cdr3_nt: TGTGCCAGCAGCTCGGGTCTCCAGGGGCTACTCACAGATACGCAGTATTTT; cdr3_aa: CASSSGLQGLLTDTQYF
clone_size: -; d_call: -; v_call: TRBV30; cdr3_length: 13; j_call: TRBJ2-7; cdr3_nt: TGTGCCTGGGCTCGCGGCATTACCTACGAGCAGTACTTC; cdr3_aa: CAWARGITYEQYF
clone_size: -; d_call: TRBD2; v_call: TRBV29-1; cdr3_length: 14; j_call: TRBJ2-1; cdr3_nt: TGCAGCGGCCTGGGAGGGTGGTCCTACAATGAGCAGTTCTTC; cdr3_aa: CSGLGGWSYNEQFF
clone_size: few; d_call: TRBD2; v_call: TRBV5-4; cdr3_length: 13; j_call: TRBJ2-7; cdr3_nt: TGTGCCAGCACCGTACGGGGGGTTGGCGAGCAGTACTTC; cdr3_aa: CASTVRGVGEQYF
clone_size: -; d_call: -; v_call: TRBV27; cdr3_length: 16; j_call: TRBJ2-7; cdr3_nt: TGTGCCAGCAGTTTGGGCTCCCCGAGGGACTCCTACGAGCAGTACTTC; cdr3_aa: CASSLGSPRDSYEQYF
clone_size: -; d_call: -; v_call: TRBV30; cdr3_length: 13; j_call: TRBJ2-3; cdr3_nt: TGTGCCTGGAGTGTAGGGACAACAGATACGCAGTATTTT; cdr3_aa: CAWSVGTTDTQYF
clone_size: -; d_call: -; v_call: TRBV5-6; cdr3_length: 14; j_call: TRBJ2-1; cdr3_nt: TGTGCCAGCAGCTTGCGCGGATTCTACAATGAGCAGTTCTTC; cdr3_aa: CASSLRGFYNEQFF
clone_size: -; d_call: -; v_call: TRBV5-6; cdr3_length: 17; j_call: TRBJ1-1; cdr3_nt: TGTGCCAGCAGATTCCAAACAGTGGGGCCAACGAACACTGAAGCTTTCTTT; cdr3_aa: CASRFQTVGPTNTEAFF
clone_size: -; d_call: -; v_call: TRBV3-1/TRBV3-2; cdr3_length: 16; j_call: TRBJ1-4; cdr3_nt: TGTGCCAGCAGCCGGATCAGGGGTTCGACTAATGAAAAACTGTTTTTT; cdr3_aa: CASSRIRGSTNEKLFF
clone_size: -; d_call: -; v_call: TRBV12-5; cdr3_length: 15; j_call: TRBJ1-5; cdr3_nt: TGTGCTAGTGGTTTGTCCCAGGGAAGCAATCAGCCCCAGCATTTT; cdr3_aa: CASGLSQGSNQPQHF
clone_size: many; d_call: -; v_call: TRBV10-2; cdr3_length: 13; j_call: TRBJ2-1; cdr3_nt: TGCGCCAGCGAGGAGGGTGTTCTTTATGAGCAGTTCTTC; cdr3_aa: CASEEGVLYEQFF
clone_size: -; d_call: TRBD1; v_call: TRBV3-1/TRBV3-2; cdr3_length: 15; j_call: TRBJ1-6; cdr3_nt: TGTGCCAGCAGCTTAACCGGGACAGGGAATTCACCCCTCCACTTT; cdr3_aa: CASSLTGTGNSPLHF
clone_size: -; d_call: -; v_call: TRBV5-1; cdr3_length: 14; j_call: TRBJ2-2; cdr3_nt: TGCGCCAGCAGCTCCGGACTGGTCACCGGGGAGCTGTTTTTT; cdr3_aa: CASSSGLVTGELFF
clone_size: -; d_call: -; v_call: TRBV11-2; cdr3_length: 18; j_call: TRBJ2-2; cdr3_nt: TGTGCCAGCAGCTTTCCGAAGTCTAGCAATTCGAACACCGGGGAGCTGTTTTTT; cdr3_aa: CASSFPKSSNSNTGELFF
clone_size: once; d_call: TRBD1; v_call: TRBV6-6; cdr3_length: 18; j_call: TRBJ1-2; cdr3_nt: TGTGCCAGCAGTCTCCGAGACAGGGGGCAATCTTCTAACTATGGCTACACCTTC; cdr3_aa: CASSLRDRGQSSNYGYTF
clone_size: -; d_call: -; v_call: TRBV18; cdr3_length: 18; j_call: TRBJ1-2; cdr3_nt: TGTGCCAGCTCACCACGGGAGATGGGGATAATAGCTGTCGATGGCTACACCTTC; cdr3_aa: CASSPREMGIIAVDGYTF
clone_size: -; d_call: TRBD1; v_call: TRBV28; cdr3_length: 15; j_call: TRBJ1-2; cdr3_nt: TGTGCCAGCAGGGGGGGACAGGGGACATTCTATGGCTACACCTTC; cdr3_aa: CASRGGQGTFYGYTF
clone_size: -; d_call: TRBD1; v_call: TRBV6-6; cdr3_length: 15; j_call: TRBJ2-3; cdr3_nt: TGTGCCAGCAGTTTACAGGGGATAGGCACAGATACGCAGTATTTT; cdr3_aa: CASSLQGIGTDTQYF
clone_size: once; d_call: -; v_call: TRBV6-1; cdr3_length: 16; j_call: TRBJ1-6; cdr3_nt: TGTGCCAGCAGTGAAGCGGCGGGGGGCTCGTATTCACCCCTCCACTTT; cdr3_aa: CASSEAAGGSYSPLHF
clone_size: few; d_call: -; v_call: TRBV6-5; cdr3_length: 13; j_call: TRBJ2-2; cdr3_nt: TGTGCCAGCACCACAACGAACACCGGGGAGCTGTTTTTT; cdr3_aa: CASTTTNTGELFF
clone_size: -; d_call: TRBD1; v_call: TRBV6-6; cdr3_length: 15; j_call: TRBJ2-2; cdr3_nt: TGTGCCAGCAGTTGGCGACAGGGGATAACCGGGGAGCTGTTTTTT; cdr3_aa: CASSWRQGITGELFF
clone_size: -; d_call: TRBD1; v_call: TRBV6-1; cdr3_length: 17; j_call: TRBJ1-2; cdr3_nt: TGTGCCAGCAGTGAATATCACCGGACAGGTTTCCTGTATGGCTACACCTTC; cdr3_aa: CASSEYHRTGFLYGYTF
clone_size: -; d_call: TRBD2; v_call: TRBV10-3; cdr3_length: 15; j_call: TRBJ2-5; cdr3_nt: TGTGCCATCAGTGATCGGAGCGGGAGTCAAGAGACCCAGTACTTC; cdr3_aa: CAISDRSGSQETQYF
clone_size: -; d_call: -; v_call: TRBV4-3; cdr3_length: 15; j_call: TRBJ2-3; cdr3_nt: TGCGCCAGCAGCCATAGCGGTTTAAGCACAGATACGCAGTATTTT; cdr3_aa: CASSHSGLSTDTQYF
clone_size: -; d_call: -; v_call: TRBV7-8; cdr3_length: 16; j_call: TRBJ2-7; cdr3_nt: TGTGCCAGCAGCCGTCGTGCAGCGGGCGACTCCTACGAGCAGTACTTC; cdr3_aa: CASSRRAAGDSYEQYF